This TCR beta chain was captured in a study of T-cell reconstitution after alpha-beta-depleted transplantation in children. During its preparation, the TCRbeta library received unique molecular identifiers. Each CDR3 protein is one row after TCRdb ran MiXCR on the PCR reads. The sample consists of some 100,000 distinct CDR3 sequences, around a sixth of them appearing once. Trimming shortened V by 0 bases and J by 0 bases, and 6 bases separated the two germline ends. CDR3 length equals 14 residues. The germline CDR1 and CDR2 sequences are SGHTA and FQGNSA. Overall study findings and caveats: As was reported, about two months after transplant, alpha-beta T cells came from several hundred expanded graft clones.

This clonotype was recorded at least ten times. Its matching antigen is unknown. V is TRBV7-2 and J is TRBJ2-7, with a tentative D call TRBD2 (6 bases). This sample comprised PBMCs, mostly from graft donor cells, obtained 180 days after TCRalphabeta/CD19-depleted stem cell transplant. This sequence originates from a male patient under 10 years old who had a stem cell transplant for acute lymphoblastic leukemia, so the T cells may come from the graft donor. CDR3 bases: TGTGCCAGCAGCTTAGCTAGCGGCTCCTACGAGCAGTACTTC. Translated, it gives CASSLASGSYEQYF.